A single sample gave rise to the 8 T cell receptor beta chains below, sequenced in a study of vaccination effects on CD4 cells after COVID-19. Scientists isolated CD4+ T cells after a roughly 9-day culture period ended. The antigens these receptors bind are not known. TCRdb keeps only in-frame clones here, not all; method: immunoSEQ multiplex PCR. The data contain about 25,000 clones, around 69% of them singletons. The sequenced sample was CD4+ T cells from PBMCs cultured without peptide, obtained before COVID-19 vaccination. The receptors derive from a human donor who received a COVID-19 vaccine.

This chain links TRBV6-1 with TRBJ1-4; D call uncertain. The germline V gene has CDR1 MNHNS and CDR2 SASEGT. V dropped 3 bases and J dropped 7 bases, with 6 bases sitting between them. The CDR3 is 12 residues long. The CDR3 DNA is TGTGCCAGCAGTGAGGCCCGTGAAAAACTGTTTTTT. Translation gives CASSEAREKLFF.

The rearrangement links TRBV18 to TRBJ1-1, with D hard to call. The CDR3 runs to 13 residues. The V and J ends lost 3 bases and 0 bases respectively, with 5 bases between them. Per the germline V gene, CDR1 is KGHSH and CDR2 is LQKENI. This chain's CDR3 is CASSPTMNTEAFF. The CDR3, as DNA: TGTGCCAGCTCACCGACTATGAACACTGAAGCTTTCTTT.

The chain is built from TRBV5-1 and TRBJ2-3, with TRBD2 matching 14 bases. Germline V lookup: CDR1 SGHRS, CDR2 YFSETQ. The trim removed 3 bases at V and 2 bases at J, leaving 8 bases unmatched. The CDR3 is made up of 18 amino acids. The CDR3 here is CASSSGLAGGGDTDTQYF. CDR3 coding DNA: TGCGCCAGCAGCTCAGGACTAGCGGGGGGCGGGGACACAGATACGCAGTATTTT.

Only a few counts were recorded for this clone. The rearrangement links TRBV11-2 to TRBJ1-1; perhaps TRBD1 as D (5 bases). CDR1 is SGHAT and CDR2 is FQNNGV in the germline V gene. The CDR3 is 14 amino acids. V was trimmed by 0 bases and J by 4 bases, leaving 9 bases between them. The DNA for the CDR3 is TGTGCCAGCAGCTTAGACCCAGGGACCACTGAAGCTTTCTTT. Translated: CASSLDPGTTEAFF.

This clone has a handful of counts. The genes are TRBV7-8 and TRBJ1-3, with D possibly being TRBD1 (6 bases). The V end lost 4 bases, the J end lost 0 bases, and 13 bases lay between the germline ends. Germline CDR1 and CDR2: SGHVS and FQNEAQ. The CDR3 runs 16 residues. The CDR3 DNA reads as TGTGCCAGCAGCTGGACAGCGGTGGCCTCTGGAAACACCATATATTTT. This sequence encodes CASSWTAVASGNTIYF.

The chain carries TRBV5-1 and TRBJ2-2, with D possibly matching TRBD1 (6 bases). The CDR3 runs 13 residues. Between the trimmed V and J ends, which lost 9 bases and 6 bases, there was a span of 15 bases. Germline V gene data show CDR1 as SGHRS and CDR2 as YFSETQ. CDR3 sequence: CATNDQGSGELFF. Written as DNA, the CDR3 is TGCGCCACCAACGATCAGGGGTCCGGGGAGCTGTTTTTT.

This chain connects TRBV5-4 to TRBJ2-2, with no clear D. Germline-derived CDR1 and CDR2 are SGHNT and YYREEE (reference sequence). The V end lost 4 bases, the J end lost 0 bases, and 4 bases lay between the germline ends. This CDR3 is 13 amino acids long. The CDR3 nucleotides read TGTGCCAGCAGCGAACCGAACACCGGGGAGCTGTTTTTT. Its protein is CASSEPNTGELFF.

The chain employs TRBV5-4 and TRBJ2-1; a possible D gene is TRBD1 (6 bases). Trimming removed 1 base at V and 2 bases at J, with 13 bases between. The germline V gene has CDR1 SGHNT and CDR2 YYREEE (reference sequence). This CDR3 has 16 amino acids. This CDR3 is CASSLSSGQPYNEQFF. DNA for the CDR3: TGTGCCAGCAGCTTGTCTTCTGGACAGCCCTACAATGAGCAGTTCTTC.